Each of the 18 T cell receptor beta chains below was sequenced from the same sample in a study of beta chain features in type 1 diabetes (dated by TCRdb to the late 2010s). The library was produced with the immunoSEQ multiplex PCR assay. The entire isolated RNA was reverse transcribed using the High Capacity cDNA Reverse Transcription Kit, and thus expressed TCRB transcripts were sequenced. In TCRdb, the immuneACCESS table is reduced to in-frame sequences with V and J assigned. These tables do not hold every clone; where another copy was compared, an unresolved V gene accounts for under half, and the others remain unexplained. This sample comprises some 900,000 clones, 17% of them detected only once. The top ten constitute 0.023% of the sample. The material sequenced was naive CD4+ T cells from blood. Sample cell subset or site, as interpreted from the label and publication: true naive CD4+ T cells. The source is a woman aged 18-29 years in good health.

This sequence joins TRBV18 and TRBJ2-6; D perhaps matches TRBD1 (5 bases). Germline V gives CDR1 KGHSH, CDR2 LQKENI. Trimming removed 4 bases at V and 1 base at J, with 17 bases between. The CDR3 runs to 18 residues. The CDR3 nucleotides read TGTGCCAGCTCACTGCAGGGAATATCCCGATCTGGGGCCAACGTCCTGACTTTC. It translates to CASSLQGISRSGANVLTF.

This clone showed up just a few times. V gene TRBV7-9 combines with J gene TRBJ2-7; D remains unclear. The V end was cut by 8 bases, the J end by 2 bases, with 10 bases between. CDR1 SEHNR and CDR2 FQNEAQ come from the germline V gene (reference sequence). The CDR3 length is 12 residues. The CDR3 sequence: CASGSLTYEQYF. The DNA of the CDR3 is TGTGCCAGCGGGTCGCTTACCTACGAGCAGTACTTC.

The V call is TRBV7-9, the J call TRBJ2-1; D is uncertain. Trimming removed 5 bases from V and 7 bases from J, with 9 bases in between. Germline CDR1 reads SEHNR; CDR2 reads FQNEAQ (reference sequence). The CDR3 sequence is 12 residues long. The CDR3 reads CASSRPGNEQFF. CDR3 DNA: TGTGCCAGCAGCAGACCCGGGAATGAGCAGTTCTTC. The variable domain in full, completed from reference TRBV7-9 and TRBJ2-1, reads DTGVSQNPRHKITKRGQNVTFRCDPISEHNRLYWYRQTLGQGPEFLTYFQNEAQLEKSRLLSDRFSAERPKGSFSTLEIQRTEQGDSAMYLCASSRPGNEQFFGPGTRLTVL.

V gene TRBV28 combines with J gene TRBJ2-5, with 9 bases lining up with TRBD1. Trimming removed 10 bases from V and 1 base from J; junction bases left unmatched: 7. Germline V lookup: CDR1 MDHEN, CDR2 SYDVKM. This CDR3 region has 14 residues. The CDR3 DNA follows: TGTGCCACCAACCGGGACAGGGTCCAAGAGACCCAGTACTTC. The encoded protein is CATNRDRVQETQYF.

This clone was counted only a few times. This sequence joins TRBV5-1 and TRBJ2-3, with D tentatively TRBD1 (5 bases). CDR1 SGHRS and CDR2 YFSETQ come from the germline V gene. The V and J ends lost 5 bases and 0 bases respectively, with 16 bases between them. The CDR3 extends over 16 amino acids. The CDR3 DNA follows: TGCGCCAGCAGTCGGGTAGGGGTCATGAGCACAGATACGCAGTATTTT. Protein product: CASSRVGVMSTDTQYF.

This clone was seen just once. V is TRBV4-1 and J is TRBJ2-3; D is undetermined. Trimming removed 3 bases at V and 2 bases at J, with 12 bases between. The CDR3 covers 15 residues. Germline V gives CDR1 MGHRA, CDR2 YSYEKL. DNA of the CDR3: TGCGCCAGCAGCCACGTAGGTCGGTCCACAGATACGCAGTATTTT. This sequence encodes CASSHVGRSTDTQYF.

This chain uses TRBV7-8 with TRBJ1-1; 7 nucleotides line up with TRBD1. V gave up 5 bases and J gave up 0 bases; unmatched junction bases: 6. Germline-derived CDR1 and CDR2 are SGHVS and FQNEAQ. The CDR3 covers 15 residues. CDR3: CASSPRGQLNTEAFF. The CDR3 DNA reads as TGTGCCAGCAGCCCTAGGGGACAGTTGAACACTGAAGCTTTCTTT.

The chain has TRBV10-3 and TRBJ2-1; 7 bases fit TRBD2. The CDR3 has 17 amino acids. The V and J ends lost 6 bases and 4 bases, in that order; junction bases with no gene match: 15. CDR1 and CDR2 from the germline V gene are ENHRY and SYGVKD. The CDR3 nucleotides read TGTGCCATCAGGGACTCAGCGGCTAGCGGAAAGTACAATGAGCAGTTCTTC. It translates to CAIRDSAASGKYNEQFF.

This clone was counted between two and nine times. The chain recombines TRBV27 with TRBJ1-2; D is possibly TRBD1 (5 bases). V lost 5 bases and J 4 bases, leaving 11 bases between the germline ends. Germline assignment: CDR1 MNHEY and CDR2 SMNVEV (reference sequence). CDR3 length equals 13 residues. CDR3 in amino acids: CASSGHSTYGYTF. CDR3 nucleotides: TGTGCCAGCAGTGGACACAGTACCTATGGCTACACCTTC.

This rearrangement joins TRBV28 to TRBJ2-6; TRBD2 is a possible D gene (5 bases). This CDR3 contains 15 residues. V lost 8 bases, J lost 0 bases, and 11 bases lay in between. The germline V gene encodes CDR1 MDHEN and CDR2 SYDVKM. CDR3 nucleotide sequence: TGTGCCAGCTTAAGAGGGAGCTCTGGGGCCAACGTCCTGACTTTC. Its protein product is CASLRGSSGANVLTF.

The J gene is TRBJ2-5, the V gene TRBV28; D possibly corresponds to TRBD2 (7 bases). Germline-derived CDR1 and CDR2 are MDHEN and SYDVKM. This CDR3 comprises 15 residues. The ends were cut back, 5 bases at V and 2 bases at J, with 15 bases in the middle. The CDR3 sequence is CASSPLGGLQETQYF. The CDR3 nucleotides read TGTGCCAGCAGTCCCCTGGGGGGGCTGCAAGAGACCCAGTACTTC.

The chain combines TRBV5-1 with TRBJ2-1; D perhaps matches TRBD2 (6 bases). The CDR3 is made up of 14 amino acids. Per the germline V gene, CDR1 is SGHRS and CDR2 is YFSETQ. Deletions cut 4 bases from V and 7 bases from J, with 15 bases between. CDR3 DNA: TGCGCCAGCAGCGGCACGGGAGTACGAAATGAGCAGTTCTTC. As protein: CASSGTGVRNEQFF.

The chain links TRBV21-1 to TRBJ1-1; the table's D gene call, TRBD1, was not cross checked with the DNA. TRBV21-1 is recorded as a pseudogene. This CDR3 has 13 residues. The CDR3 nucleotides are TGTGCCAGCGGCCGACAGGGCGTCACTGAAGCTTTCTTT. It is translated as CASGRQGVTEAFF.

This clone was picked up a small number of times. The CDR3 nucleotides read TGTGCCAGCAGCTCGAAGGGGATCACAGATACGCAGTATTTT. Amino acids: CASSSKGITDTQYF. V gene TRBV5-6 combines with J gene TRBJ2-3; D possibly corresponds to TRBD1 (5 bases). CDR1 is SGHDT and CDR2 is YYEEEE in the germline V gene. CDR3 length: 14 amino acids. V dropped 3 bases and J dropped 2 bases, with 10 bases sitting between them. The entire variable domain, with the rest obtained from reference TRBV5-6 and TRBJ2-3, is as follows: DAGVTQSPTHLIKTRGQQVTLRCSPKSGHDTVSWYQQALGQGPQFIFQYYEEEERQRGNFPDRFSGHQFPNYSSELNVNALLLGDSALYLCASSSKGITDTQYFGPGTRLTVL.

V usage is TRBV2 and J usage is TRBJ2-3, with TRBD1 matching 8 bases. Looked up from germline, CDR1 is SNHLY and CDR2 is FYNNEI. The CDR3 is 12 residues long. After removal of 10 bases from V and 6 bases from J, the junction contained 6 bases not matched to a gene. Written as DNA, the CDR3 is TGTGCCACCAGACAGGGGAGCGATACGCAGTATTTT. It is translated as CATRQGSDTQYF.

This rearrangement joins TRBV11-2 to TRBJ1-1; no reliable D call. V dropped 5 bases and J dropped 0 bases, with 16 bases sitting between them. Germline loops: CDR1 SGHAT, CDR2 FQNNGV. The CDR3 sequence is 16 residues long. CDR3 nucleotide sequence: TGTGCCAGCAGCACCCGACACCGAAACATGAACACTGAAGCTTTCTTT. This sequence encodes CASSTRHRNMNTEAFF.

The rearrangement links TRBV6-1 to TRBJ1-5, with TRBD1 as a possible D gene (5 bases). The germline V gene has CDR1 MNHNS and CDR2 SASEGT. Trimming shortened V by 10 bases and J by 2 bases, and 15 bases separated the two germline ends. This CDR3 contains 14 residues. Written as DNA, the CDR3 is TGTGCCACCTGGGGGAAGGGTCGCAATCAGCCCCAGCATTTT. This gives the protein CATWGKGRNQPQHF.

This clone has more than one count but fewer than ten. This sequence joins TRBV4-2 and TRBJ1-5; a possible D gene is TRBD1 (5 bases). Germline CDR1 reads LGHNA; CDR2 reads YNFKEQ. Trimming shortened V by 3 bases and J by 5 bases, and 8 bases separated the two germline ends. The CDR3 runs 13 residues. The CDR3 is CASSQDTDQPQHF. The CDR3 DNA sequence: TGTGCCAGCAGCCAGGACACCGATCAGCCCCAGCATTTT.